Shown below are 25 T cell receptor beta chains from a single sample sequenced in a study of blood T cell repertoires in COVID-19. Libraries were prepared by immunoSEQ multiplex PCR; TCRdb keeps only in-frame clonotypes and omits some of them. Found here are around 160,000 clones, approximately 88% of them singletons; the top ten hold roughly 13%. Sequences were obtained from PBMCs or T cells enriched from blood (not recorded which). The receptor source for this set is a woman aged 55-70 years who had recovered from COVID-19.

This clone was seen a few times. V is TRBV28 and J is TRBJ2-2; D gene unclear. CDR1 is MDHEN and CDR2 is SYDVKM in the germline V gene. CDR3 length: 14 residues. Trimming left V 6 bases short and J 1 base short, with 9 bases between. The CDR3 coding sequence is TGTGCCAGCAGGAGAGGTTGGAACACCGGGGAGCTGTTTTTT. This translates into CASRRGWNTGELFF.

The V and J genes are TRBV30 and TRBJ2-1; 8 bases agree with TRBD2. J lost 7 bases, V lost 0 bases, and 14 bases had no gene match. Looked up from germline, CDR1 is GTSNPN and CDR2 is SVGIG (reference sequence). The CDR3 length is 17 residues. The CDR3 coding sequence is TGTGCCTGGAGTGTATTTAAGCGGGGGTTAAACAGAAATGAGCAGTTCTTC. Translated, it gives CAWSVFKRGLNRNEQFF.

The chain employs TRBV19 and TRBJ2-5; D not certain. This CDR3 region has 12 residues. CDR1 and CDR2 (germline): LNHDA, SQIVND (reference sequence). Between the trimmed V and J ends, which lost 4 bases and 3 bases, there was a span of 6 bases. The CDR3 sequence is CASSSVEETQYF. In DNA form, the CDR3 reads TGTGCCAGTAGTAGCGTGGAAGAGACCCAGTACTTC. Combining the CDR3 with reference TRBV19 and TRBJ2-5 gives the whole variable domain DGGITQSPKYLFRKEGQNVTLSCEQNLNHDAMYWYRQDPGQGLRLIYYSQIVNDFQKGDIAEGYSVSREKKESFPLTVTSAQKNPTAFYLCASSSVEETQYFGPGTRLLVL.

The J gene is TRBJ2-6, the V gene TRBV27; TRBD1 might be the D (6 bases). The CDR3 covers 18 residues. Germline V gene sequence: CDR1 MNHEY, CDR2 SMNVEV (reference sequence). Trimming removed 5 bases at V and 2 bases at J, with 19 bases between. This CDR3 is CASSLSGVTGPGANVLTF. In nucleotides, the CDR3 is TGTGCCAGCAGTCTAAGCGGAGTTACAGGGCCTGGGGCCAACGTCCTGACTTTC.

Many counts were recorded for this clone. This chain connects TRBV7-9 to TRBJ1-1; weak D call: TRBD1 (6 bases). The CDR3 is made up of 13 amino acids. Trimming stripped 3 bases from V and 4 bases from J, with 9 bases between. The germline V gene encodes CDR1 SEHNR and CDR2 FQNEAQ (reference sequence). The CDR3 sequence: CASSFGGPTEAFF. CDR3 sequence (DNA): TGTGCCAGCAGCTTCGGGGGGCCCACTGAAGCTTTCTTT.

The chain combines TRBV11-2 with TRBJ1-6; 7 bases match TRBD1. CDR3 length: 13 amino acids. V shed 0 bases, J shed 17 bases, and the junction held 7 bases outside the gene matches. The germline V gene has CDR1 SGHAT and CDR2 FQNNGV. In DNA, the CDR3 is TGTGCCAGCAGCTTAGACGGGACAGTCTCTATCCACTTT. Encoded protein: CASSLDGTVSIHF.

The gene calls are TRBV19 and TRBJ2-6; 11 nucleotides agree with TRBD1. The CDR3 sequence is 17 residues long. Per the germline V gene, CDR1 is LNHDA and CDR2 is SQIVND (reference sequence). Unmatched junction bases numbered 5, after V lost 6 bases and J lost 1 base. CDR3 sequence reads: CASSPDRGRSGANVLTF. CDR3 coding DNA: TGTGCCAGTAGCCCGGACAGGGGGCGGTCTGGGGCCAACGTCCTGACTTTC.

The sample holds one count of this clone. This chain connects TRBV29-1 to TRBJ2-7, with D unresolved. Deletions cut 2 bases from V and 6 bases from J, with 14 bases between. Germline values: CDR1 SQVTM, CDR2 ANQGSEA. The CDR3 sequence is 13 residues long. The CDR3: CSVEKALSGEQYF. Written as DNA, the CDR3 is TGCAGCGTTGAAAAAGCACTCTCCGGCGAGCAGTACTTC.

In its sample, this clone was seen once. This chain joins TRBV27 and TRBJ2-5; D gene uncertain. The germline CDR1 and CDR2 sequences are MNHEY and SMNVEV (reference sequence). The V end was cut by 11 bases, the J end by 2 bases, with 3 bases between. The CDR3 has 9 residues. The chain's CDR3 is CAPQETQYF. In DNA, the CDR3 is TGTGCCCCACAAGAGACCCAGTACTTC.

The rearrangement uses TRBV18 and TRBJ1-5; the D is unclear. The V and J ends lost 2 bases and 7 bases respectively, with 12 bases between them. There are 14 residues in the CDR3. Germline V CDR1 and CDR2: KGHSH, LQKENI. Written as DNA, the CDR3 is TGTGCCAGCTCACCAGGCTCGAGCGGGCAGCCCCAGCATTTT. It is translated as CASSPGSSGQPQHF.

This clone was counted a few times. The rearrangement joins TRBV5-1 to TRBJ2-7; 14 bases fit TRBD2. This CDR3 is built from 16 residues. Trimming removed 3 bases from V and 5 bases from J; junction bases left unmatched: 7. The V gene's germline CDR1 is SGHRS and CDR2 YFSETQ. The CDR3 loop is CASSSGTSGRTHEQYF. The CDR3 bases are TGCGCCAGCAGCTCCGGGACTAGCGGGAGAACCCACGAGCAGTACTTC.

The rearrangement joins TRBV5-8 to TRBJ2-7; the D is unclear. Trimming stripped 3 bases from V and 5 bases from J, with 9 bases between. The germline gives CDR1 SGHTS, CDR2 YDEGEE. This CDR3 has 12 amino acids. The DNA of the CDR3 is TGTGCCAGCAGCTCCTTACAAGACGAGCAGTACTTC. This codes for CASSSLQDEQYF.

This sequence joins TRBV6-5 and TRBJ1-5; D is ambiguous. Germline V gives CDR1 MNHEY, CDR2 SVGAGI. This CDR3 is 14 amino acids long. The V and J ends lost 6 bases and 9 bases respectively, with 18 bases between them. CDR3 amino acids: CASRDGSWLAPQHF. The CDR3 DNA reads TGTGCCAGCAGAGACGGGAGCTGGCTGGCGCCCCAGCATTTT.

The chain links TRBV18 to TRBJ1-1; 8 bases are a match to TRBD1. The V gene end was trimmed by 3 bases and the J gene end by 3 bases; junction bases not matched to a gene: 18. CDR1 and CDR2 from the germline V gene are KGHSH and LQKENI. The CDR3 loop spans 19 amino acids. CDR3 sequence reads: CASSPSLWDRKHPYTEAFF. As DNA, the CDR3 is TGTGCCAGCTCACCTAGCCTGTGGGACAGGAAGCATCCCTACACTGAAGCTTTCTTT.

This sequence joins TRBV6-5 and TRBJ1-2, with 7 bases fitting TRBD1. The CDR3 extends over 12 amino acids. V trimming: 8 bases; J trimming: 6 bases; junction bases outside the gene matches: 6. The germline CDR1 and CDR2 sequences are MNHEY and SVGAGI. For the CDR3, the DNA is TGTGCCAGCCACGGACAGGAGGATGGCTACACCTTC. The encoded protein is CASHGQEDGYTF.

The V call is TRBV3-1 (or the pseudogene TRBV3-2), the J call TRBJ2-2; 7 bases fit TRBD2. V was clipped by 1 base and J by 8 bases; unmatched bases: 7. Germline CDR1 reads LGHDT; CDR2 reads YNNKEL (reference sequence). The CDR3 sequence is 15 residues long. In nucleotides, the CDR3 is TGTGCCAGCAGCCAAGGAGGGAGCGGGGCGGGGGAGCTGTTTTTT. It encodes CASSQGGSGAGELFF.

The V and J genes are TRBV3-1 (or the pseudogene TRBV3-2) and TRBJ1-4, with TRBD1 as a possible D gene (6 bases). V was trimmed by 0 bases and J by 10 bases, leaving 24 bases between them. Germline V gene lookup returns CDR1 LGHDT and CDR2 YNNKEL (reference sequence). The CDR3 covers 18 residues. In DNA form, the CDR3 reads TGTGCCAGCAGCCAAGAACAGGGTCTCGGGAAGGGGTTTGGAAAACTGTTTTTT. Its protein is CASSQEQGLGKGFGKLFF.

The chain links TRBV14 to TRBJ2-1, with 10 bases matching TRBD2. Germline CDR1 and CDR2: SGHDN and FVKESK. The ends lost 2 bases at V and 1 base at J; junction bases unmatched: 11. The CDR3 runs to 19 residues. The CDR3 here is CASSQLSSGGAWSYNEQFF. CDR3 nucleotide sequence: TGTGCCAGCAGCCAATTAAGCAGCGGGGGGGCCTGGTCCTACAATGAGCAGTTCTTC.

This chain links TRBV12-3 or TRBV12-4 with TRBJ1-6; D may be TRBD1 (5 bases). V lost 3 bases and J lost 9, with 6 bases in between. This CDR3 has 12 residues. CDR3 region: CASSLGGSPLHF. The CDR3 DNA reads as TGTGCCAGCAGTTTGGGGGGTTCACCCCTCCACTTT.

This clone appeared a few times. The chain carries TRBV5-1 and TRBJ1-2, with D maybe TRBD1 (6 bases). This CDR3 spans 13 amino acids. From germline, CDR1 is SGHRS and CDR2 YFSETQ. Between the trimmed V and J ends, which lost 4 bases and 5 bases, there was a span of 12 bases. The CDR3 spells CASSPGEGYGYTF. The CDR3 region has the DNA TGCGCCAGCAGCCCAGGGGAGGGGTATGGCTACACCTTC.

The chain links TRBV6-6 to TRBJ1-1; tentative D call: TRBD1 (6 bases). CDR3 length: 15 amino acids. V was cut by 8 bases and J by 0 bases, with 16 bases left in between. Germline V CDR1 and CDR2: MNHNY, SVGAGI (reference sequence). The CDR3 DNA sequence: TGTGCCAGCGTCGGGGGGCTTCTTCTGAACACTGAAGCTTTCTTT. Protein: CASVGGLLLNTEAFF.

This clone was detected only a few times. In the same sample, other DNA sequences code for this CDR3. This chain uses TRBV6-5 with TRBJ1-5; TRBD1 agrees at 7 bases. CDR3 size: 13 residues. Germline loops: CDR1 MNHEY, CDR2 SVGAGI. V gave up 4 bases and J gave up 4 bases; unmatched junction bases: 1. This CDR3 reads CASSSQGNQPQHF. Here the CDR3 DNA reads TGTGCCAGCAGTTCACAGGGGAATCAGCCCCAGCATTTT.

This clone was detected once. This rearrangement joins TRBV15 to TRBJ1-2, with 8 nucleotides matching TRBD1. Trimming cost V 0 bases and J 6 bases; bases outside gene matches: 9. The CDR3 consists of 16 residues. In germline, CDR1 is LNHNV, CDR2 YYDKDF (reference sequence). The CDR3 bases are TGTGCCACCAGCAGAGAAAGACAGGGGATTTCCCATGGCTACACCTTC. This codes for CATSRERQGISHGYTF.

This clone occurred a few times. J is TRBJ1-2 and V is TRBV5-4, with 9 bases identical to TRBD1. The germline gives CDR1 SGHNT, CDR2 YYREEE (reference sequence). The length of the CDR3 is 15 residues. J lost 5 bases, V lost 4 bases, and 9 bases had no gene match. The CDR3: CASSPGQGINYGYTF. CDR3 bases: TGTGCCAGCAGCCCGGGACAGGGAATAAATTATGGCTACACCTTC.

This chain's CDR3 is CASSLQSSLIGNEQFF. For the CDR3, the DNA is TGTGCCAGCAGCCTCCAATCGAGTTTAATCGGCAATGAGCAGTTCTTC. J is TRBJ2-1 and V is TRBV7-9, with D unresolved. CDR1 SEHNR and CDR2 FQNEAQ come from the germline V gene (reference sequence). The CDR3 length is 16 residues. The V end lost 5 bases, the J end lost 6 bases, and 20 bases lay between the germline ends.